This TCR beta chain originates from a study of blood T cell repertoires in COVID-19. Across the study: PBMCs, B-cell-depleted T cells, or T cells provided the cDNA or gDNA that made up the material.

This clone appeared a few times. Germline lookup yields CDR1 SGHKS and CDR2 YYEKEE (reference sequence). The CDR3 sequence is 15 residues long. Deletions cut 0 bases from V and 3 bases from J, with 10 bases between. Assay: immunoSEQ multiplex PCR; the TCRdb copy retains only in-frame clones and omits some. This sample has about 160,000 clones, with roughly 86% found just once. The sequenced sample consisted of peripheral blood. The chain has TRBV5-5 and TRBJ2-1; tentatively, D is TRBD2 (5 bases). The receptor's source is a middle-aged man with active or convalescent COVID-19. The CDR3 is CASSLEGDNYNEQFF. The CDR3 coding sequence is TGTGCCAGCAGCTTGGAGGGAGACAACTACAATGAGCAGTTCTTC.